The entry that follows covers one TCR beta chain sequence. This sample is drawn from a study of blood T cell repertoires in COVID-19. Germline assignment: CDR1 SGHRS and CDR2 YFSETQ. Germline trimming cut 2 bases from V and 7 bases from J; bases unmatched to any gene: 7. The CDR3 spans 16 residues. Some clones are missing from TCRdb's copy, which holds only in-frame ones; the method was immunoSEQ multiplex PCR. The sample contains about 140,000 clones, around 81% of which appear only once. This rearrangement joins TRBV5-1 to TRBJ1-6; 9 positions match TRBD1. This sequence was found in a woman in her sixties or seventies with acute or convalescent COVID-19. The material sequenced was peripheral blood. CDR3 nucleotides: TGCGCCAGCAGCTTTACAGGGGGCTTAGGGAATTCACCCCTCCACTTT. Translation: CASSFTGGLGNSPLHF.